Following are 21 T cell receptor beta chains from one sample sequenced in a study of regulatory T cells in long-lasting Graves disease. Time point meaning: persistent/refractory GD, antithyroid drugs over 5 years with positive TRAb. Construction of the TCR library relied on RNA isolated from PBMCs. Library construction for TCR beta used iRepertoire HTBI primers and Arm-PCR of CDR3 regions. In TCRdb, the multiplex PCR reads were re-called with MiXCR into one record per CDR3 protein. This table has about 660,000 distinct CDR3 sequences, around 30% appearing once. The sample here was peripheral blood mononuclear cells (PBMCs), taken when the disease was refractory, from a patient treated with antithyroid drugs. The receptors derive from a female donor with Graves disease.

The chain recombines TRBV6-2 or TRBV6-3 with TRBJ2-7, with D possibly being TRBD2 (5 bases). This CDR3 is 13 amino acids long. V was trimmed by 1 base and J by 6 bases, leaving 10 bases between them. Per the germline V gene, CDR1 is MNHEY and CDR2 is SVGEGT. CDR3 bases: TGTGCCAGCAGTTACTGGTCTAGCCGCGAGCAGTACTTC. It specifies CASSYWSSREQYF.

The table lists this clonotype with many counts. The rearrangement uses TRBV6-1 and TRBJ2-5, with D perhaps given as TRBD1 or TRBD2 (5 bases each). The CDR3 has 17 residues. The germline V gene encodes CDR1 MNHNS and CDR2 SASEGT. Trimming took 1 base from V and 0 from J, leaving 15 bases between them. The CDR3 bases are TGTGCCAGCAGTGAAGGGGTTGGGACGAATTACCAAGAGACCCAGTACTTC. Protein sequence: CASSEGVGTNYQETQYF.

This clonotype was observed a few times. The chain recombines TRBV11-2 with TRBJ2-7, with TRBD2 identical over 8 bases. Germline V gene data show CDR1 as SGHAT and CDR2 as FQNNGV. After removal of 0 bases from V and 3 bases from J, the junction contained 1 base not matched to a gene. This CDR3 has 14 residues. In DNA form, the CDR3 reads TGTGCCAGCAGCTTAGAAAGCGGGGGCTACGAGCAGTACTTC. Protein sequence: CASSLESGGYEQYF.

The V call is TRBV10-3, the J call TRBJ2-5, with D maybe TRBD2 (6 bases). The germline V gene encodes CDR1 ENHRY and CDR2 SYGVKD. The length of the CDR3 is 14 residues. The V gene lost 3 bases and the J gene lost 5 bases, with 13 bases spanning the gap. DNA for the CDR3: TGTGCCATCAGTGATGGAGGGGAGTGGGAGACCCAGTACTTC. Residues: CAISDGGEWETQYF.

This clonotype has at least ten counts. The chain is built from TRBV12-3 or TRBV12-4 and TRBJ1-5; the D gene is possibly TRBD1 (5 bases). Trimming stripped 3 bases from V and 7 bases from J, with 13 bases between. There are 14 residues in the CDR3. CDR3 protein: CASSLGGQDQPQHF. As DNA, the CDR3 is TGTGCCAGCAGTTTGGGTGGACAAGACCAGCCCCAGCATTTT.

The genes are TRBV29-1 and TRBJ1-2; 7 bases are a match to TRBD1. CDR3 length: 13 residues. With 3 bases clipped from V and 2 bases from J, the junction kept 3 bases outside the gene matches. From germline, CDR1 is SQVTM and CDR2 ANQGSEA. As DNA, the CDR3 is TGCAGCGTTGAGGAGGGACAGAACTATGGCTACACCTTC. Its protein is CSVEEGQNYGYTF.

The chain is built from TRBV3-1 and TRBJ1-1; perhaps TRBD1 as D (5 bases). CDR3 length equals 16 residues. V lost 0 bases and J 1 base, leaving 12 bases between the germline ends. Germline loops: CDR1 LGHDT, CDR2 YNNKEL (reference sequence). CDR3 loop: CASSQDPGRGNTEAFF. Here the CDR3 DNA reads TGTGCCAGCAGCCAAGATCCGGGACGGGGGAACACTGAAGCTTTCTTT.

The chain recombines TRBV6-2 or TRBV6-3 with TRBJ2-7, with 9 bases matching TRBD1. The trim removed 0 bases at V and 3 bases at J, leaving 6 bases unmatched. In germline, CDR1 is MNHEY, CDR2 SVGEGT. The CDR3 has 16 residues. The CDR3 loop reads CASSYSSGQGHYEQYF. The CDR3 nucleotides read TGTGCCAGCAGTTACTCTTCTGGACAGGGGCACTACGAGCAGTACTTC.

This clonotype was recorded a few times. This rearrangement joins TRBV3-1 to TRBJ2-6; the match to TRBD2 covers 8 bases. The CDR3 covers 19 residues. Germline V gene data show CDR1 as LGHDT and CDR2 as YNNKEL (reference sequence). The V and J ends lost 2 bases and 4 bases, in that order; junction bases with no gene match: 13. CDR3 amino acids: CASSQKVAGIPPGANVLTF. For the CDR3, the DNA is TGTGCCAGCAGCCAAAAGGTAGCGGGGATACCCCCCGGGGCCAACGTCCTGACTTTC.

This clonotype appeared a few times. The chain recombines TRBV10-1 with TRBJ2-5, with 7 bases matching TRBD2. Germline values: CDR1 WNHNN, CDR2 SYGVQD (reference sequence). V trimming: 3 bases; J trimming: 5 bases; junction bases outside the gene matches: 18. The CDR3 has 18 residues. The CDR3 region has the DNA TGCGCCAGCAGTGAATCCCACAGGTTTGCGGGAGATTTTGAGACCCAGTACTTC. Translating it yields CASSESHRFAGDFETQYF.

This chain links TRBV20-1 with TRBJ2-5; 11 bases are a match to TRBD1. The length of the CDR3 is 15 residues. V lost 7 bases, J lost 5 bases, and 12 bases stayed unmatched. From germline, CDR1 is DFQATT and CDR2 SNEGSKA (reference sequence). The CDR3 region is CSVLVGQGAGETQYF. The DNA for the CDR3 is TGCAGTGTCCTAGTCGGACAGGGGGCGGGGGAGACCCAGTACTTC.

This clonotype was picked up a small number of times. The V call is TRBV20-1, the J call TRBJ1-6; maybe TRBD1 (6 bases). The CDR3 sequence is 13 residues long. Trimming left V 3 bases short and J 10 bases short, with 13 bases between. CDR1 DFQATT and CDR2 SNEGSKA come from the germline V gene (reference sequence). In DNA form, the CDR3 reads TGCAGTGCTAGTGGGGGGGGCTCATCACCCCTCCACTTT. Amino acids: CSASGGGSSPLHF.

This clonotype has a handful of counts. CDR3 residues: CASLGWSGYTF. DNA of the CDR3: TGTGCCAGTCTTGGATGGAGTGGCTACACCTTC. V and J are TRBV12-3 or TRBV12-4 and TRBJ1-2; D is uncertain. The germline V and J ends were trimmed by 9 bases and 7 bases, with 12 bases remaining between them. The CDR3 totals 11 residues.

The rearrangement links TRBV30 to TRBJ2-5; TRBD2 might be the D (5 bases). The CDR3 spans 12 residues. Germline assignment: CDR1 GTSNPN and CDR2 SVGIG (reference sequence). The V and J ends lost 8 bases and 5 bases respectively, with 15 bases between them. CDR3 loop: CAEGVGMETQYF. Written as DNA, the CDR3 is TGTGCCGAGGGAGTAGGGATGGAGACCCAGTACTTC.

A few counts support this clonotype. This chain uses TRBV5-5 with TRBJ1-2; D ambiguous. Trimming shortened V by 0 bases and J by 3 bases, and 15 bases separated the two germline ends. The CDR3 length is 16 residues. CDR1 is SGHKS and CDR2 is YYEKEE in the germline V gene (reference sequence). The CDR3, as DNA: TGTGCCAGCAGCTTGGCGGGAGGTAGCCGATACTATGGCTACACCTTC. Its translation: CASSLAGGSRYYGYTF. Drawing the rest from reference TRBV5-5 and TRBJ1-2, the complete variable domain is DAGVTQSPTHLIKTRGQQVTLRCSPISGHKSVSWYQQVLGQGPQFIFQYYEKEERGRGNFPDRFSARQFPNYSSELNVNALLLGDSALYLCASSLAGGSRYYGYTFGSGTRLTVV.

The chain has TRBV6-1 and TRBJ2-3, with 9 bases that match TRBD1. The junction had 5 bases not matched to a gene; V was cut back by 3 bases and J by 7 bases. The CDR3 loop spans 14 amino acids. From germline, CDR1 is MNHNS and CDR2 SASEGT. The CDR3 coding sequence is TGTGCCAGCAGTGAGGACAGGGGCGGGTATACGCAGTATTTT. It yields the protein CASSEDRGGYTQYF.

The chain uses TRBV30 and TRBJ1-1; D gene ambiguous. Trimming cost V 0 bases and J 5 bases, with 13 bases left between them. The germline gives CDR1 GTSNPN, CDR2 SVGIG (reference sequence). The CDR3 totals 14 residues. The CDR3 coding sequence is TGTGCCTGGAGTGTACTGCCAGGCGATACTGAAGCTTTCTTT. It translates to CAWSVLPGDTEAFF.

This clonotype was detected only a few times. The chain is built from TRBV2 and TRBJ2-7; the match to TRBD2 covers 7 bases. Unmatched junction bases numbered 6, after V lost 5 bases and J lost 2 bases. Per germline, CDR1 SNHLY and CDR2 FYNNEI. The CDR3 runs to 14 residues. The CDR3 coding sequence is TGTGCCAGCAGTCGACTAGCTCTTCCCTACGAGCAGTACTTC. Its protein product is CASSRLALPYEQYF.

This clonotype was seen at least ten times. J is TRBJ2-2 and V is TRBV12-3 or TRBV12-4; TRBD2 aligns across 11 bases. Trimming removed 6 bases from V and 5 bases from J; junction bases left unmatched: 2. This CDR3 contains 14 residues. The CDR3 is CASRTSGMTGELFF. CDR3 DNA sequence: TGTGCCAGCAGGACTAGCGGGATGACCGGGGAGCTGTTTTTT.

The rearrangement joins TRBV6-9 to TRBJ1-5; no firm D call. Trimming removed 1 base from V and 0 bases from J, with 7 bases in between. Germline values: CDR1 MNHGY, CDR2 SVAAGI. This CDR3 has 15 amino acids. The CDR3 bases are TGTGCCAGCAGTTATTTGGAGGCTAGCAATCAGCCCCAGCATTTT. Its translation is CASSYLEASNQPQHF.

The chain couples TRBV28 to TRBJ1-5; a possible D gene is TRBD1 (5 bases). V lost 1 base and J lost 6, with 16 bases in between. Germline V gene lookup returns CDR1 MDHEN and CDR2 SYDVKM. This CDR3 comprises 16 residues. CDR3: CASSLLGGRVAQPQHF. The DNA for the CDR3 is TGTGCCAGCAGTTTATTGGGGGGGAGGGTAGCTCAGCCCCAGCATTTT.